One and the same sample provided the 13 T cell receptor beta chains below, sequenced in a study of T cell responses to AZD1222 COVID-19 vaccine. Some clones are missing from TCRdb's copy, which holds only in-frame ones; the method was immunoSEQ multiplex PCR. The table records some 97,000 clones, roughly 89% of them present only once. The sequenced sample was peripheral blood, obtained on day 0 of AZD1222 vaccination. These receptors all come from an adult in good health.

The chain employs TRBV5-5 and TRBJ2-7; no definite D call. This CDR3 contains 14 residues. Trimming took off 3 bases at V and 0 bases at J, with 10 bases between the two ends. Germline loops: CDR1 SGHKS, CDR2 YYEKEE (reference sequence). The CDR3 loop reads CASSYDQSSYEQYF. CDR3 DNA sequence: TGTGCCAGCAGCTATGACCAGAGCTCCTACGAGCAGTACTTC.

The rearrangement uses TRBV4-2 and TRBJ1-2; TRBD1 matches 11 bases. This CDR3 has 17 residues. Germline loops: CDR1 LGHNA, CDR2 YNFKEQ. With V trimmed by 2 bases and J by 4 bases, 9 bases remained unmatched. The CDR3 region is CASSQPGQGVGAYGYTF. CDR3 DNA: TGTGCCAGCAGCCAACCGGGACAGGGGGTCGGGGCCTATGGCTACACCTTC.

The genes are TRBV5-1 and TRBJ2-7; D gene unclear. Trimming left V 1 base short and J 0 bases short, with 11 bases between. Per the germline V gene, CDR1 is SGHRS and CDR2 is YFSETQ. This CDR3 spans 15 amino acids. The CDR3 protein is CASSLPAGDSYEQYF. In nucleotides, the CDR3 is TGCGCCAGCAGCTTGCCGGCAGGAGACTCCTACGAGCAGTACTTC.

The CDR3 sequence is CARSLGTASYEQYF. DNA for the CDR3: TGTGCCAGAAGCCTCGGGACAGCCTCCTACGAGCAGTACTTC. This sequence joins TRBV5-3 and TRBJ2-7, with 7 bases fitting TRBD1. TRBV5-3 is identified as an open reading frame with a role that is uncertain. The CDR3 spans 14 residues. The V gene end was trimmed by 4 bases and the J gene end by 0 bases; junction bases not matched to a gene: 4.

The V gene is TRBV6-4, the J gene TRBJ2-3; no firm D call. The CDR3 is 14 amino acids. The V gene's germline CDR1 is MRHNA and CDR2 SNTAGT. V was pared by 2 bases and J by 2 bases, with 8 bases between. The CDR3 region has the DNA TGTGCCAGCAGTGACGGGCAGCCCACAGATACGCAGTATTTT. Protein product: CASSDGQPTDTQYF.

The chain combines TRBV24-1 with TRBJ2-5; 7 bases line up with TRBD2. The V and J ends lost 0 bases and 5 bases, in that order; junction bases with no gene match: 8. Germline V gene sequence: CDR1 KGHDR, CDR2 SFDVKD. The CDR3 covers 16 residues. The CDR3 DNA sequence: TGTGCCACCAGTGATTTGCCAAAGCGGGGTTCGGAGACCCAGTACTTC. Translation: CATSDLPKRGSETQYF.

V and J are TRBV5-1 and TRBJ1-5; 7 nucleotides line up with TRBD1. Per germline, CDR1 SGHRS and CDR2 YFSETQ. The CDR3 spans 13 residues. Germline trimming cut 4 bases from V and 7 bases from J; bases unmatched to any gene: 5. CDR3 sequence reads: CASSIDRAQPQHF. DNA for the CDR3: TGCGCCAGCAGCATAGACAGGGCACAGCCCCAGCATTTT.

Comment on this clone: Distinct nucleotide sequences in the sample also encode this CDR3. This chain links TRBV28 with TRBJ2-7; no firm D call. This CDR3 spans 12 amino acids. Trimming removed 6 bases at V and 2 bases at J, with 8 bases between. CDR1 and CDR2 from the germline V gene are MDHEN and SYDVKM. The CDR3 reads CASSLTAYEQYF. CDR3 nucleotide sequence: TGTGCCAGCAGCCTAACAGCCTACGAGCAGTACTTC.

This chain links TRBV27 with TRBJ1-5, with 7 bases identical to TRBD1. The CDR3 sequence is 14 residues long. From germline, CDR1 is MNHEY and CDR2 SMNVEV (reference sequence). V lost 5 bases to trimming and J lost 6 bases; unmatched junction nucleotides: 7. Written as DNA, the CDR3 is TGTGCCAGCAGTAGACAGGGATTGGGTCAGCCCCAGCATTTT. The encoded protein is CASSRQGLGQPQHF.

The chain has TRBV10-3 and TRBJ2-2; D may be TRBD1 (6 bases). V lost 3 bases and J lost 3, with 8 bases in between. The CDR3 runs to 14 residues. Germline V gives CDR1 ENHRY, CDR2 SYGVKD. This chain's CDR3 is CAISDAGDTGELFF. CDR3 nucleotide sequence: TGTGCCATCAGTGACGCAGGGGACACCGGGGAGCTGTTTTTT.

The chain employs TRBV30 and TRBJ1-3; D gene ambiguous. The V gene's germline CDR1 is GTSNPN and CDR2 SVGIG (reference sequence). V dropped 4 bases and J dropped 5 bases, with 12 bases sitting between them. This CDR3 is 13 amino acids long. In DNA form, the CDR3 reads TGTGCCTGGAACAGAATTCGTCGAAACACCATATATTTT. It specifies CAWNRIRRNTIYF.

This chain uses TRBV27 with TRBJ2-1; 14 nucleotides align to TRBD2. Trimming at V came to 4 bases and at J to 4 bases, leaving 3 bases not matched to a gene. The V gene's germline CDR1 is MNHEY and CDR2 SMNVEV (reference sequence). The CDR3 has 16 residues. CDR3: CASSSTSGGVYNEQFF. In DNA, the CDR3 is TGTGCCAGCAGTTCGACTAGCGGGGGGGTTTACAATGAGCAGTTCTTC.

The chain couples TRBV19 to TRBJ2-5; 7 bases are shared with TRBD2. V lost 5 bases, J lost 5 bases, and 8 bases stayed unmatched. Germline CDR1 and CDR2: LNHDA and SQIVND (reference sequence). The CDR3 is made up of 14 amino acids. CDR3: CASSWGGGEETQYF. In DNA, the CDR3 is TGTGCCAGTAGTTGGGGGGGTGGCGAGGAGACCCAGTACTTC.